This TCR beta chain is drawn from a study of patients and donors after allogeneic stem cell transplantation. The germline CDR1 and CDR2 sequences are LGHNA and YSLEER. V was trimmed by 1 base and J by 1 base, leaving 15 bases between them. The CDR3 runs 17 residues. MiXCR was run by TCRdb on the RT-PCR reads, yielding one entry per CDR3 protein. The repertoire holds about 40,000 distinct CDR3 sequences, with under 40% as singletons. The clonotype was recovered from a human donor who was either an allogeneic HSCT recipient or a stem cell or donor lymphocyte infusion donor (not recorded which). It is not recorded whose cells these are; they may come from a transplant donor. V is TRBV4-3 and J is TRBJ2-3, with D possibly TRBD1 on 6 matching bases. The sample was blood, either unsorted or a sorted T cell fraction (not recorded which). The CDR3 spells CASSQGGPGQRTDTQYF. CDR3 nucleotides: TGCGCCAGCAGCCAAGGCGGACCGGGACAACGCACAGATACGCAGTATTTT.